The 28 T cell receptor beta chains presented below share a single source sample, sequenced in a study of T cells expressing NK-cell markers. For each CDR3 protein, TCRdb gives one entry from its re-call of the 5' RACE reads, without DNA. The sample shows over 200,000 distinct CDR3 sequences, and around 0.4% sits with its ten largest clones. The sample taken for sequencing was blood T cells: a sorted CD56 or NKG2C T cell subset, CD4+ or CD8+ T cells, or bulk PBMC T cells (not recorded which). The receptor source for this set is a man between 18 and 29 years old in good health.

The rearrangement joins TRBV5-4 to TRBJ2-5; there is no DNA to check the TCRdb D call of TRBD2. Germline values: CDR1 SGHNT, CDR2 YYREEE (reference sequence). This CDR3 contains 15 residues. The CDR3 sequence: CASSLTSGSQETQYF.

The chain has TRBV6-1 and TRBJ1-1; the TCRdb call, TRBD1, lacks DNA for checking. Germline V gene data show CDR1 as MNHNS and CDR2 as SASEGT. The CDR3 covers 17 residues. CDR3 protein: CASSPGQVPLRSTEAFF.

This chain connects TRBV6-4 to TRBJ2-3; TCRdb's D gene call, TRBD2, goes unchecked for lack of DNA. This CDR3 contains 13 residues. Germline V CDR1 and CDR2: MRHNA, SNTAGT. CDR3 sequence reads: CASSGELGDTQYF.

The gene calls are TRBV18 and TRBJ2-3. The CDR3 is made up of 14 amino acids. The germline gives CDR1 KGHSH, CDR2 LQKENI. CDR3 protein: CASSPNSGTDTQYF.

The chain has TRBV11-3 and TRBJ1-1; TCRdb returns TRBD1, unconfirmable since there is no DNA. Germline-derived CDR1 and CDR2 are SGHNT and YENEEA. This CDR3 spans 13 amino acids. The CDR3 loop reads CATRDLMNTEAFF.

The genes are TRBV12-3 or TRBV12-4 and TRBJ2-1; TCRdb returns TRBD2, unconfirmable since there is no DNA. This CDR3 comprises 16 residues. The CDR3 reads CASSPPTSGVYNEQFF.

CDR3 amino acids: CASSGRALNTGELFF. V and J are TRBV5-4 and TRBJ2-2; without DNA, the TCRdb call of TRBD2 cannot be checked. CDR3 length: 15 amino acids. Germline V lookup: CDR1 SGHNT, CDR2 YYREEE (reference sequence).

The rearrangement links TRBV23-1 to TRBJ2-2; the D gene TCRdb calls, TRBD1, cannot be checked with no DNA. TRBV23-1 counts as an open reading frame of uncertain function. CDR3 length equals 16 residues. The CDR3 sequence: CATTVGGRGNTGELFF.

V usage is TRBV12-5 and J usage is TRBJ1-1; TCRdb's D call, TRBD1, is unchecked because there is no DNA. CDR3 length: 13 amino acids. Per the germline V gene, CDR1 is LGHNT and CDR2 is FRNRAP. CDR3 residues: CASGSGLDTEAFF.

CDR3 sequence reads: CASSLVGGWVYEQYF. This chain uses TRBV7-2 with TRBJ2-7; there is no DNA to check the TCRdb D call of TRBD1. The germline CDR1 and CDR2 sequences are SGHTA and FQGNSA. This CDR3 comprises 15 residues. The whole variable domain, remainder taken from reference TRBV7-2 and TRBJ2-7, is GAGVSQSPSNKVTEKGKDVELRCDPISGHTALYWYRQSLGQGLEFLIYFQGNSAPDKSGLPSDRFSAERTGGSVSTLTIQRTQQEDSAVYLCASSLVGGWVYEQYFGPGTRLTVT.

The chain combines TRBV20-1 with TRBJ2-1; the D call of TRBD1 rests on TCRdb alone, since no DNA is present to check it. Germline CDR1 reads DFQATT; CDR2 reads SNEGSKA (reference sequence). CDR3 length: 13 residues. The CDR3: CSAAPSGRNEQFF.

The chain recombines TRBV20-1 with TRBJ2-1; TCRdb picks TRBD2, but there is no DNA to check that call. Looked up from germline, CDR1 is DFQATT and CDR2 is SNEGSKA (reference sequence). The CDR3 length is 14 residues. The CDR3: CSARGTSGSHEQFF.

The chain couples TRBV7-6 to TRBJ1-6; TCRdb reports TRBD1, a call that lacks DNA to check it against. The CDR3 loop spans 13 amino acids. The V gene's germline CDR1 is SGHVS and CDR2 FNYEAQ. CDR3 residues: CASSLDRRSPLHF.

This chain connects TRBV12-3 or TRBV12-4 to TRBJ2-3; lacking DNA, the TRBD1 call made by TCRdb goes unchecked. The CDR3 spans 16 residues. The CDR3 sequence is CASSSRGTGGRDTQYF.

Here the CDR3 reads CASSASPSGTDTQYF. V and J are TRBV12-3 or TRBV12-4 and TRBJ2-3; TCRdb outputs TRBD2, but without DNA this stays unchecked. This CDR3 comprises 15 residues.

This CDR3 reads CATSTSFRDRDSPLHF. The chain links TRBV15 to TRBJ1-6; TCRdb calls TRBD1, which cannot be checked without DNA. Looked up from germline, CDR1 is LNHNV and CDR2 is YYDKDF (reference sequence). This CDR3 has 16 residues.

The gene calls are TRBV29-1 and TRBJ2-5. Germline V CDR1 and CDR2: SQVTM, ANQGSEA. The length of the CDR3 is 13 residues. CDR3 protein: CSVEGRLWETQYF.

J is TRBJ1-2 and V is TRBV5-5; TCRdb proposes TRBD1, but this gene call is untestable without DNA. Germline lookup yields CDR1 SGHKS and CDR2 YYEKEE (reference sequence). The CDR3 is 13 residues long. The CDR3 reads CASSLGWGNGYTF. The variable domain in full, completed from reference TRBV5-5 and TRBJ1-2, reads DAGVTQSPTHLIKTRGQQVTLRCSPISGHKSVSWYQQVLGQGPQFIFQYYEKEERGRGNFPDRFSARQFPNYSSELNVNALLLGDSALYLCASSLGWGNGYTFGSGTRLTVV.

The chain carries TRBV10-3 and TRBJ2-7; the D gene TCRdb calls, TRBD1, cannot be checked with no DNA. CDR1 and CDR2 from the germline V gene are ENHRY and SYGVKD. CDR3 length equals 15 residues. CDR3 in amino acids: CAISSDSASSYEQYF.

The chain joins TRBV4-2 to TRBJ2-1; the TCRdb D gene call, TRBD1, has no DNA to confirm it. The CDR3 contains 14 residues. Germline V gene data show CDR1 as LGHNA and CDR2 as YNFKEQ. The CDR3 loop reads CASSQPGTSNEQFF.

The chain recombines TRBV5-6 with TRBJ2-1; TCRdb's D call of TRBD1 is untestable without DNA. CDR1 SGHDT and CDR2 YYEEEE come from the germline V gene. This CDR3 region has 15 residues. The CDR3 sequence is CASRNGGWSNNEQFF.

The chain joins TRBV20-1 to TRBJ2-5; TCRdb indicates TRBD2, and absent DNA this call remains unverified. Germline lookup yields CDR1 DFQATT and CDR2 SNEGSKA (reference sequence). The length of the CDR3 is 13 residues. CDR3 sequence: CSARPGTSGIKYF.

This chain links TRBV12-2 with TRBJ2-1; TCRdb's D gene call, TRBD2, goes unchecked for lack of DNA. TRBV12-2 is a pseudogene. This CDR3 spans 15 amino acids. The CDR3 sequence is CASRASLAAYNEQFF.

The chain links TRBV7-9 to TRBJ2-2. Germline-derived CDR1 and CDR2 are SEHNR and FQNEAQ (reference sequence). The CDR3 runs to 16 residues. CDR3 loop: CASSAVSPGNTGELFF.

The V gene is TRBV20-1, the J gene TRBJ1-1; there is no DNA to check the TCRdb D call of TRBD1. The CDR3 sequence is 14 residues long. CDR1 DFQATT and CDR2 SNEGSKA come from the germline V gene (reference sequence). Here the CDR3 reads CSARKGNENTEAFF.

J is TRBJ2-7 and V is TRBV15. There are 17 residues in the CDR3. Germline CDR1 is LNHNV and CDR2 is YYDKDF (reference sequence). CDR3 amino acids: CATSRDDEKRRSYEQYF.

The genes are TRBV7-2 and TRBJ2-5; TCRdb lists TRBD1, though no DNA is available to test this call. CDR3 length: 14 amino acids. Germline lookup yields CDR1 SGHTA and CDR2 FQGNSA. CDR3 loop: CASSMSYGEETQYF. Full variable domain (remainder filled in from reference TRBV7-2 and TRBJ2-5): GAGVSQSPSNKVTEKGKDVELRCDPISGHTALYWYRQSLGQGLEFLIYFQGNSAPDKSGLPSDRFSAERTGGSVSTLTIQRTQQEDSAVYLCASSMSYGEETQYFGPGTRLLVL.

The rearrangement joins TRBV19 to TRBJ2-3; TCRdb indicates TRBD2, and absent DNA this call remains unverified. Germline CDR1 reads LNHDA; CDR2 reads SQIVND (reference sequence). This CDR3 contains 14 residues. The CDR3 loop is CASKRTIDTDTQYF. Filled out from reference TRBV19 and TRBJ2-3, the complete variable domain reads DGGITQSPKYLFRKEGQNVTLSCEQNLNHDAMYWYRQDPGQGLRLIYYSQIVNDFQKGDIAEGYSVSREKKESFPLTVTSAQKNPTAFYLCASKRTIDTDTQYFGPGTRLTVL.